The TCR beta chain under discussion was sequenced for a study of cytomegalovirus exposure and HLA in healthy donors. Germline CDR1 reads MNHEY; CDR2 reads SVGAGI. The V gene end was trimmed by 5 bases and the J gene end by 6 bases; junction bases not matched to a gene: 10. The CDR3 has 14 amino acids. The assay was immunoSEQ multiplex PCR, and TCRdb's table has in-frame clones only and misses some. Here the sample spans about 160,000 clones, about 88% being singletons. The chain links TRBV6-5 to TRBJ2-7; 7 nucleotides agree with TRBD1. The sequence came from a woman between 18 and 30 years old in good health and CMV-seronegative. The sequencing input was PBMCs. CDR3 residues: CASSPGRQGGEQYF. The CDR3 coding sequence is TGTGCCAGCAGTCCAGGTAGACAGGGCGGCGAGCAGTACTTC.